This T cell receptor (beta chain) stems from a study of T cell responses to AZD1222 COVID-19 vaccine. Regarding this clone: Its antigen is as yet unknown.

Trimming left V 5 bases short and J 1 base short, with 9 bases between. CDR1 PRHDT and CDR2 FYEKMQ come from the germline V gene (reference sequence). This CDR3 is 14 amino acids long. Study findings and constraints: Compared with day 0, the breadth and depth of the Spike-specific TCR repertoire rose significantly after two doses of AZD1222.

The repertoire was sequenced with immunoSEQ multiplex PCR; TCRdb's copy has only in-frame clones and lacks some. The sample consists of roughly 150,000 clones, 94% of them appearing once. The receptor was isolated from an adult who received the AZD1222 COVID-19 vaccine. The source material was peripheral blood, sampled 28 days after the second AZD1222 dose. The chain recombines TRBV13 with TRBJ1-5, with D maybe TRBD1 (5 bases). The CDR3, as DNA: TGTGCCAGCAGCCCGGGACGGAGCAATCAGCCCCAGCATTTT. Translating gives CASSPGRSNQPQHF.